This T cell receptor (beta chain) derives from a study of chemoradiotherapy in HPV16-positive cancers. In the study overall: Candidate HPV-specific T-cell clones and common TCR motifs came from functional assays in a couple of HPV16-positive patients.

Assay: immunoSEQ multiplex PCR; the TCRdb copy retains only in-frame clones and omits some. The data show about 17,000 clones, under 90% seen once. Whole-study findings and limits: HPV-responsive T-cell expansion during chemoradiotherapy was linked to improved recurrence-free survival in HPV16-positive patients. Non-HPV-specific T cells did not expand in tumors during treatment, whereas candidate HPV-specific clones and E7-related motifs did.

About this clone: The antigen is not known.

Over chemoradiotherapy, repertoires were sampled more than once. This specimen was blood, taken from a patient who underwent chemoradiotherapy. The TCR comes from a human donor with HPV-associated anogenital cancer.

Here the CDR3 DNA reads TGTGCCAGCTCTTCAGCGGGGTTTGGGGAGCAGTACTTC. Its translation is CASSSAGFGEQYF. The chain uses TRBV6-5 and TRBJ2-7, with TRBD2 matching over 7 bases. The ends lost 8 bases at V and 7 bases at J; junction bases unmatched: 11. The CDR3 loop spans 13 amino acids. The germline gives CDR1 MNHEY, CDR2 SVGAGI.